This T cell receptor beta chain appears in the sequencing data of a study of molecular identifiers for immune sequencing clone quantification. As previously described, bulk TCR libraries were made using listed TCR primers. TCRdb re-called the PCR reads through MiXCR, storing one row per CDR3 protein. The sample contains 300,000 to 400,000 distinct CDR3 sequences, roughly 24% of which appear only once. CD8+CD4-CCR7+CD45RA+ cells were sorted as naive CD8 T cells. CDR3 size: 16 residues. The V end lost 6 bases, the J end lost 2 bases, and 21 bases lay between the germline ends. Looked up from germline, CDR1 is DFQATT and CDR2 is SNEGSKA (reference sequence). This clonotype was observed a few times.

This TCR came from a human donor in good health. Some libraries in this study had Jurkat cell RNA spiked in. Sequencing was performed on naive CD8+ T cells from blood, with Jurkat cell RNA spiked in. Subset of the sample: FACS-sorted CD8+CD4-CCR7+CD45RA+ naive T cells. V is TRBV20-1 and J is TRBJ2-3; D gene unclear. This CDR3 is CSAPTTGPLYTDTQYF. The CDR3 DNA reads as TGCAGTGCCCCTACGACCGGCCCCCTTTACACAGATACGCAGTATTTT.